Below are 30 T cell receptor beta chains sequenced from a single sample in a study of spatial heterogeneity in lung cancer. The time point here: sample taken at primary tumor resection. Tumor, nontumor lung or frozen PBMC supplied whole RNA that was sequenced unsorted. Using its own MiXCR run on the 5' RACE reads, TCRdb lists one record per CDR3 protein. The sample has 20,000 to 25,000 distinct CDR3 sequences; 4.6% are singletons. Sequencing was performed on PBMCs, taken at surgery. The source is a male donor with early-stage non-small cell lung cancer.

This clonotype was picked up many times. This chain joins TRBV18 and TRBJ1-1; D remains unclear. This CDR3 is built from 14 residues. The ends were cut back, 6 bases at V and 1 base at J, with 12 bases in the middle. Germline assignment: CDR1 KGHSH and CDR2 LQKENI. CDR3 sequence reads: CASSGGLQNTEAFF. Here the CDR3 DNA reads TGTGCCAGCTCTGGCGGGCTGCAGAACACTGAAGCTTTCTTT.

The sample holds many counts of this clonotype. This sequence joins TRBV7-8 and TRBJ1-6; D may be TRBD1 (6 bases). CDR1 SGHVS and CDR2 FQNEAQ come from the germline V gene. With 5 bases removed from V and 9 bases from J, the gap between germline ends came to 14 bases. The CDR3 extends over 14 amino acids. The CDR3 here is CASSRLGGFSPLHF. In DNA, the CDR3 is TGTGCCAGCAGCCGTTTAGGGGGTTTTTCACCCCTCCACTTT.

This clonotype occurred many times. The V gene is TRBV11-1, the J gene TRBJ2-7; 7 nucleotides line up with TRBD2. Germline trimming cut 3 bases from V and 6 bases from J; bases unmatched to any gene: 5. The CDR3 is made up of 13 amino acids. Germline values: CDR1 SGHAT, CDR2 FQDESV (reference sequence). Here the CDR3 DNA reads TGTGCCAGCAGCTTGGGGGTAGCGGGCGAGCAGTACTTC. Translated, it gives CASSLGVAGEQYF.

This clonotype turned up a few times. The chain employs TRBV12-3 or TRBV12-4 and TRBJ2-1, with D possibly called TRBD1 or TRBD2 (5 bases each). This CDR3 has 13 residues. Between the trimmed V and J ends, which lost 8 bases and 4 bases, there was a span of 12 bases. The DNA of the CDR3 is TGTGCCAGCCAAACCGGGGCGTACAATGAGCAGTTCTTC. This sequence encodes CASQTGAYNEQFF.

With respect to this clonotype: This sequence may be a read error, since a much larger clone differs from it by one base. The chain couples TRBV28 to TRBJ2-1; D is unresolved. Germline V lookup: CDR1 MDHEN, CDR2 SYDVKM. The CDR3 extends over 12 amino acids. DNA of the CDR3: TGTGTCAGCAGTTTATCGACACGAGAGCAGTTCTTC. Translated, it gives CVSSLSTREQFF.

The table lists this clonotype with many counts. This chain joins TRBV6-1 and TRBJ2-2; the match to TRBD2 covers 7 bases. V gave up 3 bases and J gave up 4 bases; unmatched junction bases: 5. This CDR3 comprises 15 residues. CDR1 and CDR2 (germline): MNHNS, SASEGT. For the CDR3, the DNA is TGTGCCAGCAGTGACGGGCTAGCGGCCACCGGGGAGCTGTTTTTT. It specifies CASSDGLAATGELFF.

Ten or more counts support this clonotype. The chain joins TRBV6-5 to TRBJ1-1, with D unresolved. CDR1 is MNHEY and CDR2 is SVGAGI in the germline V gene. This CDR3 has 14 residues. Trimming removed 7 bases at V and 1 base at J, with 13 bases between. The CDR3 region has the DNA TGTGCCAGCACCGATCAAGCAAGGAACACTGAAGCTTTCTTT. Amino acids: CASTDQARNTEAFF.

The V and J genes are TRBV5-1 and TRBJ1-6; D may be TRBD1 (5 bases). The length of the CDR3 is 15 residues. V gave up 4 bases and J gave up 6 bases, with 14 bases separating them. Germline V gene sequence: CDR1 SGHRS, CDR2 YFSETQ. The CDR3 sequence is CASSRTSGTNSPLHF. The CDR3 bases are TGCGCCAGCAGCAGAACATCGGGGACTAATTCACCCCTCCACTTT. The entire variable domain, with the rest obtained from reference TRBV5-1 and TRBJ1-6, is as follows: KAGVTQTPRYLIKTRGQQVTLSCSPISGHRSVSWYQQTPGQGLQFLFEYFSETQRNKGNFPGRFSGRQFSNSRSEMNVSTLELGDSALYLCASSRTSGTNSPLHFGNGTRLTVT.

Only a few counts were recorded for this clonotype. The rearrangement uses TRBV5-1 and TRBJ1-4, with a weak D call TRBD1 (5 bases). Trimming removed 4 bases at V and 0 bases at J, with 7 bases between. The V gene's germline CDR1 is SGHRS and CDR2 YFSETQ. This CDR3 comprises 14 residues. In DNA, the CDR3 is TGCGCCAGCAGCCCGACAGCAACTAATGAAAAACTGTTTTTT. Protein sequence: CASSPTATNEKLFF.

The chain joins TRBV18 to TRBJ2-1; no reliable D call. The CDR3 runs to 16 residues. CDR1 and CDR2 from the germline V gene are KGHSH and LQKENI. V lost 4 bases and J 6 bases, leaving 19 bases between the germline ends. CDR3 DNA sequence: TGTGCCAGCTCACTCCTAAGCGCTCCGCCTGGCAATGAGCAGTTCTTC. Translation gives CASSLLSAPPGNEQFF.

This chain uses TRBV5-1 with TRBJ2-5; D is unclear. The V and J ends lost 3 bases and 5 bases respectively, with 5 bases between them. CDR3 length equals 11 residues. Germline loops: CDR1 SGHRS, CDR2 YFSETQ. The CDR3 nucleotides read TGCGCCAGCAGCTATGCCGAGACCCAGTACTTC. Protein: CASSYAETQYF.

This clonotype was seen at least ten times. This rearrangement joins TRBV5-5 to TRBJ2-7; a weak D match, TRBD2 (5 bases). This CDR3 has 15 amino acids. Germline V CDR1 and CDR2: SGHKS, YYEKEE (reference sequence). Trimming shortened V by 4 bases and J by 0 bases, and 14 bases separated the two germline ends. CDR3 sequence (DNA): TGTGCCAGCAGCCTCCCGGGGTCGGACTCCTACGAGCAGTACTTC. Protein sequence: CASSLPGSDSYEQYF.

The rearrangement uses TRBV7-2 and TRBJ1-1; a weak D match, TRBD1 (5 bases). Germline values: CDR1 SGHTA, CDR2 FQGNSA. V gave up 2 bases and J gave up 4 bases, with 17 bases separating them. The CDR3 has 16 amino acids. DNA for the CDR3: TGTGCCAGCAGCTTAAGATTGACAGATGAAGGCACTGAAGCTTTCTTT. Protein sequence: CASSLRLTDEGTEAFF.

This clonotype has at least ten counts. This sequence joins TRBV12-3 or TRBV12-4 and TRBJ2-1; 8 bases are shared with TRBD1. This CDR3 region has 13 residues. V was clipped by 6 bases and J by 8 bases; unmatched bases: 6. The CDR3 nucleotides are TGTGCCAGCAGAGCTGGACAGGGCCATGAGCAGTTCTTC. This codes for CASRAGQGHEQFF.

This clonotype came up a few times. The chain has TRBV20-1 and TRBJ1-3, with D hard to call. V lost 3 bases and J lost 0, with 12 bases in between. This CDR3 has 15 amino acids. Per germline, CDR1 DFQATT and CDR2 SNEGSKA (reference sequence). CDR3 sequence reads: CSASSQVYSGNTIYF. Here the CDR3 DNA reads TGCAGTGCTAGTTCCCAGGTGTACTCTGGAAACACCATATATTTT.

This clonotype showed up many times. V gene TRBV20-1 combines with J gene TRBJ2-1, with a possible D match to TRBD2 (6 bases). The CDR3 has 14 amino acids. Trimming took off 2 bases at V and 5 bases at J, with 13 bases between the two ends. Germline CDR1 DFQATT, CDR2 SNEGSKA (reference sequence). Written as DNA, the CDR3 is TGCAGTGCTAGAAGGAGGGAGATCAACAATGAGCAGTTCTTC. Translating it yields CSARRREINNEQFF.

The sample holds many counts of this clonotype. The V call is TRBV20-1, the J call TRBJ2-1, with TRBD2 as a possible D gene (6 bases). Looked up from germline, CDR1 is DFQATT and CDR2 is SNEGSKA (reference sequence). Trimming pared 1 base from V and 6 bases from J, leaving 13 bases between. The CDR3 is made up of 14 amino acids. CDR3 coding DNA: TGCAGTGCTAGAGCCGGGACTCTAGGCAATGAGCAGTTCTTC. Amino acid sequence: CSARAGTLGNEQFF.

In this sample, this clonotype turned up many times. V is TRBV6-1 and J is TRBJ1-5; 8 positions agree with TRBD1. The CDR3 spans 14 residues. Germline V lookup: CDR1 MNHNS, CDR2 SASEGT. V lost 3 bases and J lost 9; bases outside the gene matches: 7. As DNA, the CDR3 is TGTGCCAGCAGTGACAGGGGGCGAGCCGGGCCCCAGCATTTT. Translation gives CASSDRGRAGPQHF.

This clonotype was seen a few times. V usage is TRBV18 and J usage is TRBJ1-5; D is undetermined. This CDR3 comprises 14 residues. V gave up 3 bases and J gave up 4 bases, with 10 bases separating them. The V gene's germline CDR1 is KGHSH and CDR2 LQKENI. CDR3 amino acids: CASSPMDGNQPQHF. CDR3 DNA sequence: TGTGCCAGCTCACCCATGGACGGAAATCAGCCCCAGCATTTT. The full variable domain, in which reference TRBV18 and TRBJ1-5 provide the parts outside the CDR3, is NAGVMQNPRHLVRRRGQEARLRCSPMKGHSHVYWYRQLPEEGLKFMVYLQKENIIDESGMPKERFSAEFPKEGPSILRIQQVVRGDSAAYFCASSPMDGNQPQHFGDGTRLSIL.

V is TRBV12-3 or TRBV12-4 and J is TRBJ2-3; D assignment may be TRBD1 or TRBD2 (5 bases each). V shed 6 bases and J shed 3 bases, with 7 bases lying between them. CDR3 length equals 12 residues. This CDR3 reads CASRGPTDTQYF. CDR3 in DNA: TGTGCCAGCAGGGGACCAACAGATACGCAGTATTTT.

This clonotype was seen many times. J is TRBJ2-5 and V is TRBV28, with D perhaps given as TRBD1 or TRBD2 (6 bases each). This CDR3 has 14 residues. Germline values: CDR1 MDHEN, CDR2 SYDVKM. The V and J ends lost 10 bases and 5 bases respectively, with 20 bases between them. CDR3 bases: TGTGCCATCAACCGTGGGGGGCGCGCGGAGACCCAGTACTTC. The encoded protein is CAINRGGRAETQYF.

This clonotype was seen many times. The genes are TRBV5-1 and TRBJ2-7; 9 nucleotides match TRBD2. In germline, CDR1 is SGHRS, CDR2 YFSETQ. This CDR3 comprises 15 residues. J was trimmed by 5 bases and V by 2 bases; bases with no gene match: 8. The CDR3 bases are TGCGCCAGCAGCTTAGTAGCGGGAGACGTCAACGAGCAGTACTTC. Translating it yields CASSLVAGDVNEQYF. The full variable domain, in which reference TRBV5-1 and TRBJ2-7 provide the parts outside the CDR3, is KAGVTQTPRYLIKTRGQQVTLSCSPISGHRSVSWYQQTPGQGLQFLFEYFSETQRNKGNFPGRFSGRQFSNSRSEMNVSTLELGDSALYLCASSLVAGDVNEQYFGPGTRLTVT.

This clonotype was counted only a few times. The gene calls are TRBV5-4 and TRBJ2-5, with 8 bases fitting TRBD2. Germline assignment: CDR1 SGHNT and CDR2 YYREEE (reference sequence). J was trimmed by 1 base and V by 0 bases; bases with no gene match: 17. The CDR3 sequence is 20 residues long. The CDR3 region is CASSLAKTSGTSGVQETQYF. The CDR3 DNA follows: TGTGCCAGCAGCTTGGCCAAAACTAGCGGAACTTCAGGGGTCCAAGAGACCCAGTACTTC.

This clonotype was counted at least ten times. The chain links TRBV15 to TRBJ1-1; no firm D call. In germline, CDR1 is LNHNV, CDR2 YYDKDF (reference sequence). There are 13 residues in the CDR3. Trimming cost V 0 bases and J 0 bases, with 2 bases left between them. In DNA form, the CDR3 reads TGTGCCACCAGCAGAGAGGTGAACACTGAAGCTTTCTTT. This encodes CATSREVNTEAFF.

This clonotype ranks as medium-sized (0.01 to 0.1%). The chain has TRBV29-1 and TRBJ2-3, with D possibly matching TRBD1 (6 bases). This CDR3 has 13 amino acids. Looked up from germline, CDR1 is SQVTM and CDR2 is ANQGSEA. V was trimmed by 5 bases and J by 2 bases, leaving 11 bases between them. CDR3 amino acids: CSVQGFITDTQYF. The DNA for the CDR3 is TGCAGCGTTCAGGGGTTTATCACAGATACGCAGTATTTT.

This clonotype was seen many times. The rearrangement joins TRBV20-1 to TRBJ1-5, with D perhaps matching TRBD1 (5 bases). There are 14 residues in the CDR3. Trimming pared 4 bases from V and 0 bases from J, leaving 10 bases between. Looked up from germline, CDR1 is DFQATT and CDR2 is SNEGSKA (reference sequence). CDR3 in DNA: TGCAGTGCTAAACAGGAAAATAGCAATCAGCCCCAGCATTTT. Translation gives CSAKQENSNQPQHF.

J is TRBJ2-2 and V is TRBV6-2 or TRBV6-3, with TRBD1 matching 9 bases. The V segment lost 6 bases and the J segment 9 bases; nucleotides outside the gene matches: 8. CDR1 and CDR2 (germline): MNHEY, SVGEGT. The CDR3 extends over 14 amino acids. CDR3 nucleotides: TGTGCCAGCAGCGGGACAGGGACTCATCGGGAGCTGTTTTTT. This sequence encodes CASSGTGTHRELFF.

This clonotype was seen at least ten times. The J gene is TRBJ2-1, the V gene TRBV4-2; no reliable D call. Trimming took off 1 base at V and 8 bases at J, with 9 bases between the two ends. CDR1 is LGHNA and CDR2 is YNFKEQ in the germline V gene. The CDR3 has 13 residues. CDR3 loop: CASSQGENYEQFF. Here the CDR3 DNA reads TGTGCCAGCAGCCAAGGTGAAAATTATGAGCAGTTCTTC.

This clonotype appeared many times. The chain is built from TRBV30 and TRBJ2-1, with TRBD2 as a possible D gene (6 bases). The CDR3 contains 16 residues. Looked up from germline, CDR1 is GTSNPN and CDR2 is SVGIG (reference sequence). V was trimmed by 3 bases and J by 0 bases, leaving 15 bases between them. The DNA for the CDR3 is TGTGCCTGGAGCGAGGGAGGTGGGGTCTCCTACAATGAGCAGTTCTTC. It specifies CAWSEGGGVSYNEQFF.

Many counts were recorded for this clonotype. CDR3 nucleotides: TGTGCCAGCATCCCCGCGACGGGGGGCACAGATACGCAGTATTTT. This gives the protein CASIPATGGTDTQYF. The rearrangement joins TRBV6-5 to TRBJ2-3, with D possibly matching TRBD2 (6 bases). Germline V gene sequence: CDR1 MNHEY, CDR2 SVGAGI. The CDR3 is 15 amino acids. The V and J ends lost 7 bases and 1 base respectively, with 15 bases between them.